One sample yielded the 3 T cell receptor beta chains listed below, sequenced in a study of T-cell memory formation after mild COVID-19. TCRdb itself ran the 5' RACE reads through MiXCR, one entry per CDR3 protein. The table shows 40,000 or so distinct CDR3 sequences, with over 6.5% occurring only once. The sample taken for sequencing was PBMCs or a T cell subset sorted from them (not recorded which). These receptors were taken from an adult who had mild COVID-19 (a few samples of this study predate the infection). Cell type and time point are not known.

This chain links TRBV24-1 with TRBJ2-2, with D perhaps matching TRBD1 (5 bases). Germline lookup yields CDR1 KGHDR and CDR2 SFDVKD. Trimming removed 6 bases from V and 0 bases from J, with 7 bases in between. The CDR3 covers 14 residues. The CDR3 bases are TGTGCCACCAGTCGACAGACGAACACCGGGGAGCTGTTTTTT. As protein: CATSRQTNTGELFF.

The genes are TRBV11-2 and TRBJ1-1; TRBD1 might be the D (5 bases). The CDR3 spans 15 residues. Trimming took off 7 bases at V and 1 base at J, with 16 bases between the two ends. Germline values: CDR1 SGHAT, CDR2 FQNNGV. CDR3 DNA: TGTGCCAGCACCCAGACAGCGACCTCGAACACTGAAGCTTTCTTT. Its translation is CASTQTATSNTEAFF.

This clonotype has at least ten counts. CDR3 bases: TGTGCCAGCAGCACCCAGCACGACAGGGCCTACGAGCAGTACTTC. As protein: CASSTQHDRAYEQYF. The chain links TRBV12-3 or TRBV12-4 to TRBJ2-7; 7 nucleotides match TRBD1. The junction had 10 bases not matched to a gene; V was cut back by 6 bases and J by 2 bases. CDR3 length: 15 residues.